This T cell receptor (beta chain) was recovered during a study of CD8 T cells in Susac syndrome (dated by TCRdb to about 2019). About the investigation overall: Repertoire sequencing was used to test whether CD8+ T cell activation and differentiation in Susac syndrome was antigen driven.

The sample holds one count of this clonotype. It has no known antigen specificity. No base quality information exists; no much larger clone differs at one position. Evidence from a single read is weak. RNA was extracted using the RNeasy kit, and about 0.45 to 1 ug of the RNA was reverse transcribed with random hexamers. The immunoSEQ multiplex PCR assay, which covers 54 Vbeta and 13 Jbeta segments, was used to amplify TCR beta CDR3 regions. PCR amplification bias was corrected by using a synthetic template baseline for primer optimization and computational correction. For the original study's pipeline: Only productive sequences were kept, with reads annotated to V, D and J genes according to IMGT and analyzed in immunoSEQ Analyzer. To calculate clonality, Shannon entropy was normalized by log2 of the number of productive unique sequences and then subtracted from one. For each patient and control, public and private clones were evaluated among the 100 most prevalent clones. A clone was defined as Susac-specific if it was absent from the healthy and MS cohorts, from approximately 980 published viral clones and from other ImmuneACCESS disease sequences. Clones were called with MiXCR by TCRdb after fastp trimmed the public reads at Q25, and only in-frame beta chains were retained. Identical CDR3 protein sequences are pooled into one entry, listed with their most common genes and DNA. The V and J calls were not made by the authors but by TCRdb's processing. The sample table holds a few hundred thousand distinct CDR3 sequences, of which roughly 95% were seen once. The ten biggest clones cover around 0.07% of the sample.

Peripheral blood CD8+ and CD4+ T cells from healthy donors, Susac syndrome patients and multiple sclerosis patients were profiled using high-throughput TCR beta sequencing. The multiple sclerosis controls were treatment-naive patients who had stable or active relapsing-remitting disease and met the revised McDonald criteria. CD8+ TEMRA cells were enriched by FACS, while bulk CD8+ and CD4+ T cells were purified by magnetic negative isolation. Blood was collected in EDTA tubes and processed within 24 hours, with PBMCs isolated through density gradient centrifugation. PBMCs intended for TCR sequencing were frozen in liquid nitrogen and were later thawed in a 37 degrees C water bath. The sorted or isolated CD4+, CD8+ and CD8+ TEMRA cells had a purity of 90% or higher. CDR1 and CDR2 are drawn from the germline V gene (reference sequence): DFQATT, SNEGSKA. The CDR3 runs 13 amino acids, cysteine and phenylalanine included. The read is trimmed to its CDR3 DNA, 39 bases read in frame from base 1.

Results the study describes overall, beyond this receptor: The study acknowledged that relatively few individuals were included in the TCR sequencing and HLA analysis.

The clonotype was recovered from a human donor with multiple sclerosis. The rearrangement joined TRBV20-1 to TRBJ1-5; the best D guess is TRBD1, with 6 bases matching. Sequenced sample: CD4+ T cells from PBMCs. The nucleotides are TGCAGCGGCGCGGGGGCAAGCAATCAGCCCCAGCATTTT. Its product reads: CSGAGASNQPQHF.